The T cell receptor (beta chain) described here comes from a study of human T cells and chemical hapten exposure. Total RNA was isolated from unfractionated whole blood. The library labeled individual cDNA molecules by adding unique molecular identifiers to them. TCRdb itself ran the 5' RACE reads through MiXCR, one entry per CDR3 protein. The sample holds more than 140,000 distinct CDR3 sequences; 4.1% are singletons and the top ten take over 1.1%. This clonotype showed up many times. This sequence originates from a female donor in good health.

The CDR3 bases are TGTGCCAGCAGCCAACAGACAGGGTTGAGTGGCTACACCTTC. Translation: CASSQQTGLSGYTF. V is TRBV7-2 and J is TRBJ1-2; 7 bases fit TRBD1. This CDR3 contains 14 residues. Germline CDR1 SGHTA, CDR2 FQGNSA. V shed 5 bases and J 7 bases; nucleotides not matched to a gene: 10. Looking up the rest from reference TRBV7-2 and TRBJ1-2 gives the full variable domain: GAGVSQSPSNKVTEKGKDVELRCDPISGHTALYWYRQSLGQGLEFLIYFQGNSAPDKSGLPSDRFSAERTGGSVSTLTIQRTQQEDSAVYLCASSQQTGLSGYTFGSGTRLTVV.